This paragraph reports one TCR beta chain. From germline, CDR1 is SGHAT and CDR2 FQNNGV. The CDR3 is made up of 17 amino acids. V shed 3 bases and J 2 bases; nucleotides not matched to a gene: 5. This entry is derived from a study of blood T cell repertoires in COVID-19. Study-level background: Acute and convalescent COVID-19 samples came from the United States, Italy and Spain. PBMCs, B-cell-depleted T cells, or T cells were the source of the cDNA or gDNA that made up the material.

In the source study's methods: Using reference gene primer amplification, nucleated cell counts were estimated. The protocol was immunoSEQ multiplex PCR, while the TCRdb copy is restricted to in-frame clones and leaves out a portion. V, J and clone size derive from that table, while D and trimming were established from the DNA sequence. The table shows some 70,000 clones, with about nine tenths occurring only once. The genes are TRBV11-2 and TRBJ2-3; TRBD2 aligns across 13 bases. The sample consisted of peripheral blood. The sequence derives from a man aged 25-45 years with acute or convalescent COVID-19. The chain's CDR3 is CASSFRTSGSVTDTQYF. The DNA for the CDR3 is TGTGCCAGCAGCTTCCGGACTAGCGGGAGTGTCACAGATACGCAGTATTTT. Using reference TRBV11-2 and TRBJ2-3 for the parts outside the CDR3, the full variable domain is EAGVAQSPRYKIIEKRQSVAFWCNPISGHATLYWYQQILGQGPKLLIQFQNNGVVDDSQLPKDRFSAERLKGVDSTLKIQPAKLEDSAVYLCASSFRTSGSVTDTQYFGPGTRLTVL.